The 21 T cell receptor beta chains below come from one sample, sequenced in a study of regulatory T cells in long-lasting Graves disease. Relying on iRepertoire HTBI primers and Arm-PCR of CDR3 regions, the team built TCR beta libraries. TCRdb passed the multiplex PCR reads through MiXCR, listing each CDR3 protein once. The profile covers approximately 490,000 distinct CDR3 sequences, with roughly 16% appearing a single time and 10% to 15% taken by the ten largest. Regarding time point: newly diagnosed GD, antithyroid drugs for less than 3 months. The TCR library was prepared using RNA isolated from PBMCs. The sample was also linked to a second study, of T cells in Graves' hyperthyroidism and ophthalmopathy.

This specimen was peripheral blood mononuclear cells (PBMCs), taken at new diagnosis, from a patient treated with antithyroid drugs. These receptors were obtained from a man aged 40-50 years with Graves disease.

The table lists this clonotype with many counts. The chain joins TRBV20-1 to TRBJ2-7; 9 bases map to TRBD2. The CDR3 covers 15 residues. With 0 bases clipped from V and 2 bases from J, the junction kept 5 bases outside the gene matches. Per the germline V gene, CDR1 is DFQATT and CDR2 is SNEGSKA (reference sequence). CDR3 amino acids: CSARDHASGTYEQYF. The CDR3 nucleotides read TGCAGTGCTAGAGATCATGCTAGCGGGACCTACGAGCAGTACTTC.

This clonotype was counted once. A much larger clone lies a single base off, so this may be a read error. The CDR3 loop reads CASSLGWRGGDEQYF. CDR3 nucleotides: TGCGCCAGCAGCTTGGGGTGGAGAGGGGGCGATGAGCAGTACTTC. The chain links TRBV5-1 to TRBJ2-7, with TRBD1 identical over 7 bases. The J segment lost 7 bases and the V segment lost 0 bases, leaving 10 bases of the junction unmatched. The V gene's germline CDR1 is SGHRS and CDR2 YFSETQ. The CDR3 loop spans 15 amino acids.

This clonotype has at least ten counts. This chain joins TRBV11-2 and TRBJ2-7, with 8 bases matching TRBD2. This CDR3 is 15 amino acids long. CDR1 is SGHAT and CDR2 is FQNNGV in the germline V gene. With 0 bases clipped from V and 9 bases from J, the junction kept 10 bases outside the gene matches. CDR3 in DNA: TGTGCCAGCAGCTTAGATCTCCCCAGCGGGAGTGTGCAGTACTTC. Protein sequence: CASSLDLPSGSVQYF.

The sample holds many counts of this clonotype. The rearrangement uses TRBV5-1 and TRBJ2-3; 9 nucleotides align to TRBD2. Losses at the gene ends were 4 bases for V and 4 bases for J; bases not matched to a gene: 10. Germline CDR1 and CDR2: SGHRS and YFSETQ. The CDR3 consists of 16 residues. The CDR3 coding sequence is TGCGCCAGCAGCGCCGGGACTAGCCCCGGGTCAGATACGCAGTATTTT. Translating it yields CASSAGTSPGSDTQYF.

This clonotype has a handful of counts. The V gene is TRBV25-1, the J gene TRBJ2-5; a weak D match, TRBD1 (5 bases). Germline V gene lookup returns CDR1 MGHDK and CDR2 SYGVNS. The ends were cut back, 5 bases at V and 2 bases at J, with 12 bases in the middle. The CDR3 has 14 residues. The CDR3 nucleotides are TGTGCCAGCAGTCAAACAGGAAGGCAAGAGACCCAGTACTTC. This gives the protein CASSQTGRQETQYF.

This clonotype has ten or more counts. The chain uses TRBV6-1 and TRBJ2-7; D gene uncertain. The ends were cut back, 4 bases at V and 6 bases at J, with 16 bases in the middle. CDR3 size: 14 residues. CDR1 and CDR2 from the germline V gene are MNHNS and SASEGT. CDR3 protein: CASSASTVTGEQYF. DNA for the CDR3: TGTGCCAGCAGTGCCTCGACTGTTACCGGCGAGCAGTACTTC.

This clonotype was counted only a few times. The CDR3 spells CATSDSGGFEGDTQYF. DNA of the CDR3: TGTGCCACCAGTGATTCAGGGGGTTTTGAAGGAGATACGCAGTATTTT. The chain recombines TRBV24-1 with TRBJ2-3; 7 bases align to TRBD1. The CDR3 is 16 amino acids. Losses at the gene ends were 2 bases for V and 5 bases for J; bases not matched to a gene: 9. Germline lookup yields CDR1 KGHDR and CDR2 SFDVKD.

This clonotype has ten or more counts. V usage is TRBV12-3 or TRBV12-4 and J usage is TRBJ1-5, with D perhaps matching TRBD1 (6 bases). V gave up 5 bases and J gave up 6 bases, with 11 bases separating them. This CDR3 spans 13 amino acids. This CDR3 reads CASSATGTQPQHF. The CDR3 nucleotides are TGTGCCAGCAGTGCCACAGGGACTCAGCCCCAGCATTTT.

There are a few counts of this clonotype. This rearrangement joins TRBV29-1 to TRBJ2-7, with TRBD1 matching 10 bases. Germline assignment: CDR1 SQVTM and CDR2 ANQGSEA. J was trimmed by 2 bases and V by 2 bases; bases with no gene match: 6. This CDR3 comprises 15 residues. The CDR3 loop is CSVEIGTGVAYEQYF. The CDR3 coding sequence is TGCAGCGTTGAAATCGGGACAGGGGTGGCCTACGAGCAGTACTTC.

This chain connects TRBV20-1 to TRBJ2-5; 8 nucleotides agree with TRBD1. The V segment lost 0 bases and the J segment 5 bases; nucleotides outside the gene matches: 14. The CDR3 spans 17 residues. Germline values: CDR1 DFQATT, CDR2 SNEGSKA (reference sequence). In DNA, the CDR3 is TGCAGTGCTAGAGAGACCAGGACAGGGCCTTTGAGTGAGACCCAGTACTTC. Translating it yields CSARETRTGPLSETQYF.

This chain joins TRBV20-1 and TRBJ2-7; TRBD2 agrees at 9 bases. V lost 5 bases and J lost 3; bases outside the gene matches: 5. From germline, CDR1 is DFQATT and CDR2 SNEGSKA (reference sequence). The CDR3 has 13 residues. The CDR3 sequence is CSASGREGYEQYF. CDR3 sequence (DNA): TGCAGTGCTTCGGGGCGGGAGGGCTACGAGCAGTACTTC.

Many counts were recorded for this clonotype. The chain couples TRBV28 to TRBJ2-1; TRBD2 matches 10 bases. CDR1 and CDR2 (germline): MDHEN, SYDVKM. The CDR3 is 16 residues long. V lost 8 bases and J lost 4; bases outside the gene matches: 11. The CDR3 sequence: CASQTRTSGYYNEQFF. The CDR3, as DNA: TGTGCCAGCCAAACCCGGACTAGCGGATATTACAATGAGCAGTTCTTC.

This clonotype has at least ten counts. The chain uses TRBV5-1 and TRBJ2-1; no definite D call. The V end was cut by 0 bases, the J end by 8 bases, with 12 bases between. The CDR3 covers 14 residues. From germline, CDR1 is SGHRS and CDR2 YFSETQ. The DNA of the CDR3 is TGCGCCAGCAGCTTGGTGGTGACCACCCATGAGCAGTTCTTC. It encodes CASSLVVTTHEQFF.

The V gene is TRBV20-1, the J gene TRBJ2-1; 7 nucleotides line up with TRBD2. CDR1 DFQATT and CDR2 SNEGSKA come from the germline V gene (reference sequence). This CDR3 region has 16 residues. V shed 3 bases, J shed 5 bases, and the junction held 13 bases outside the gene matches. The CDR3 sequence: CSASFLVAGNNNEQFF. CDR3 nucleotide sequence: TGCAGTGCTAGTTTTCTTGTAGCGGGTAACAACAATGAGCAGTTCTTC.

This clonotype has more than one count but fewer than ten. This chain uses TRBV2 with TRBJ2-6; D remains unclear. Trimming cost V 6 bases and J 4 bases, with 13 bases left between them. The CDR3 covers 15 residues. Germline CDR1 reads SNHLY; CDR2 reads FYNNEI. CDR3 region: CASRSGNLGANVLTF. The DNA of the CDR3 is TGTGCCAGCAGATCGGGCAACCTGGGGGCCAACGTCCTGACTTTC.

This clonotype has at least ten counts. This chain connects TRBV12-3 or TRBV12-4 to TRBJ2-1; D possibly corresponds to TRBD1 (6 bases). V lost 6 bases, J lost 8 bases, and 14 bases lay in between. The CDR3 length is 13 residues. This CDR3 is CASRVQGVYEQFF. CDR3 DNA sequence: TGTGCCAGCAGGGTACAGGGAGTTTATGAGCAGTTCTTC.

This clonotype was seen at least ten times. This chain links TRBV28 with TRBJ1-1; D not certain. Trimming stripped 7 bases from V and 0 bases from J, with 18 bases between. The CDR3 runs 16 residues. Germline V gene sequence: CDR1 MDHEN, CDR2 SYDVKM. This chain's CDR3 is CASTPPGITLNTEAFF. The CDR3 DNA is TGTGCCAGCACTCCACCCGGTATTACGCTGAACACTGAAGCTTTCTTT.

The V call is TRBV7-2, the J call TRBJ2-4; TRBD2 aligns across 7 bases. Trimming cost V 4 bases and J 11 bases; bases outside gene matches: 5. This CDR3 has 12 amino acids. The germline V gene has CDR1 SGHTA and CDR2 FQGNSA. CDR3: CASSSGLVVQYF. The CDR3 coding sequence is TGTGCCAGCAGCTCAGGACTAGTGGTTCAGTACTTC.

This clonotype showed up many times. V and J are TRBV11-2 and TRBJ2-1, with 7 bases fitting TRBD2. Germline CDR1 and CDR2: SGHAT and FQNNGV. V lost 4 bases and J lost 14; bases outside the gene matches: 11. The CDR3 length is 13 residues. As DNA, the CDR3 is TGTGCCAGCAGCTCCTCCCCCGGTGCGGGAGAGTTCTTC. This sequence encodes CASSSSPGAGEFF. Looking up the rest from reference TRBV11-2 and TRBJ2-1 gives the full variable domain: EAGVAQSPRYKIIEKRQSVAFWCNPISGHATLYWYQQILGQGPKLLIQFQNNGVVDDSQLPKDRFSAERLKGVDSTLKIQPAKLEDSAVYLCASSSSPGAGEFFGPGTRLTVL.

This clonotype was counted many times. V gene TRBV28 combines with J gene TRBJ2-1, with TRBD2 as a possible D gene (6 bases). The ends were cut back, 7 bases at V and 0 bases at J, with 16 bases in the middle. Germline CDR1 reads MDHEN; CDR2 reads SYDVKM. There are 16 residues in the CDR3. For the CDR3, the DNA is TGTGCCAGCACCCTCGGAGGGGTAAGCTCCTACAATGAGCAGTTCTTC. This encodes CASTLGGVSSYNEQFF.

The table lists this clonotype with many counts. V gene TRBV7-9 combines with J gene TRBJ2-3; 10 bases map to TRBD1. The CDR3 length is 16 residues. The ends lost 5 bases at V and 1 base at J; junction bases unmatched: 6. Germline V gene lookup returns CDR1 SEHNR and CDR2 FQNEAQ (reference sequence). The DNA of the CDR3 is TGTGCCAGCAGCCCCAGGACAGGGGGTCGCACAGATACGCAGTATTTT. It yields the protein CASSPRTGGRTDTQYF.